This T cell receptor (beta chain) appears in the sequencing data of a study of patients and donors after allogeneic stem cell transplantation. Germline CDR1 is LGHNA and CDR2 is YSLEER. V lost 0 bases to trimming and J lost 9 bases, with 12 bases between them. This CDR3 contains 14 residues. TCRdb reanalysed the RT-PCR reads using MiXCR and keeps one entry per CDR3 protein. The table lists over 10,000 distinct CDR3 sequences, under 30% of them singletons. The chain carries TRBV4-3 and TRBJ2-1, with no clear D. This receptor was taken from a human donor who was either an allogeneic HSCT recipient or a stem cell or donor lymphocyte infusion donor (not recorded which). It is not recorded whose cells these are; they may come from a transplant donor. Sequenced sample: blood, either unsorted or a sorted T cell fraction (not recorded which). The CDR3 here is CASSQEAVAGEQFF. CDR3 bases: TGCGCCAGCAGCCAAGAGGCGGTAGCCGGTGAGCAGTTCTTC.